This TCR beta chain stems from a study of blood T cell repertoires in COVID-19. The wider study: Sources were T cells, B-cell-depleted T cells, or PBMCs; the material itself was cDNA or gDNA.

Profiled with immunoSEQ multiplex PCR; TCRdb holds only in-frame clones, not every one. The sample consists of roughly 350,000 clones, about 92% of them appearing once. Individuals drawn from about two dozen US areas were roughly 18 to 95 years old. Cohort 3 donors counted as recovered after two negative PCRs, clearance, or resolved symptoms. V was trimmed by 2 bases and J by 7 bases, leaving 11 bases between them. The germline V gene encodes CDR1 SGHTA and CDR2 FQGNSA. CDR3 length: 13 amino acids. What was sequenced was PBMCs or T cells enriched from blood (not recorded which). The chain has TRBV7-2 and TRBJ1-2; D is uncertain. The clonotype comes from a woman aged 25 to 39 who had recovered from COVID-19. The CDR3 loop is CASSLPVYSGYTF. In nucleotides, the CDR3 is TGTGCCAGCAGCTTACCGGTTTACTCTGGCTACACCTTC.